Presented here are 7 T cell receptor beta chains from one specimen sequenced in a study of a mutant IDH1 vaccine in newly diagnosed glioma. Produced via immunoSEQ multiplex PCR; TCRdb's table is partial and in-frame only. The profile shows roughly 74,000 clones, approximately 85% of them singletons. Time point of the sample: week 23, last vaccination. Vaccine doses each comprised 300 ug of mutant IDH1 20-mer peptide, with topical imiquimod. Their antigens remain unidentified. Material: PBMCs, obtained from a glioma patient whose treatment included an IDH1 peptide vaccine. The receptors were gathered from a man aged 25-40 years with glioma. Some clones in this sample may be carry-over from other donors' samples.

The chain joins TRBV4-1 to TRBJ2-1; 9 nucleotides agree with TRBD2. The V segment lost 4 bases and the J segment 4 bases; nucleotides outside the gene matches: 5. CDR1 and CDR2 from the germline V gene are MGHRA and YSYEKL. The CDR3 has 15 amino acids. The CDR3 here is CASSRRAGGYNEQFF. CDR3 nucleotide sequence: TGCGCCAGCAGCCGCCGAGCGGGGGGTTACAATGAGCAGTTCTTC.

The chain links TRBV5-1 to TRBJ2-5; 13 nucleotides match TRBD2. The last part of the DNA fits TRBJ2-7 better; the J call may be wrong. The CDR3 length is 17 residues. Germline V gene data show CDR1 as SGHRS and CDR2 as YFSETQ. The CDR3 spells CASSFGLAGESSYEQYF. The CDR3 DNA reads TGCGCCAGCAGCTTCGGACTAGCGGGGGAGAGCTCCTACGAGCAGTACTTC.

This clone was observed a single time. The chain couples TRBV2 to TRBJ2-2, with D unclear. CDR1 and CDR2 (germline): SNHLY, FYNNEI. Trimming left V 8 bases short and J 1 base short, with 11 bases between. The CDR3 covers 14 residues. CDR3 DNA sequence: TGTGCCAGCCTTCAGGACCTGAACACCGGGGAGCTGTTTTTT. It codes for CASLQDLNTGELFF.

The rearrangement joins TRBV19 to TRBJ1-2; 7 bases line up with TRBD1. The V segment lost 6 bases and the J segment 7 bases; nucleotides outside the gene matches: 11. This CDR3 is 14 amino acids long. From germline, CDR1 is LNHDA and CDR2 SQIVND (reference sequence). CDR3 DNA: TGTGCCAGTAGAGAAGACAGGGCGGATACTGGCTACACCTTC. Translated, it gives CASREDRADTGYTF.

The genes are TRBV7-8 and TRBJ2-3; D may correspond to TRBD1 or TRBD2 (5 bases each). Germline V lookup: CDR1 SGHVS, CDR2 FQNEAQ. V was clipped by 3 bases and J by 2 bases, with 6 bases between them. This CDR3 has 13 residues. CDR3 loop: CASSFGTTDTQYF. CDR3 sequence (DNA): TGTGCCAGCAGCTTCGGGACCACAGATACGCAGTATTTT.

V gene TRBV7-2 combines with J gene TRBJ1-1; D is uncertain. The CDR3 extends over 15 amino acids. CDR1 SGHTA and CDR2 FQGNSA come from the germline V gene. V was shortened by 5 bases and J by 0 bases, with 13 bases between the two germline ends. CDR3 bases: TGTGCCAGCAGCGACCCGAAGGTTTTGAACACTGAAGCTTTCTTT. Translation: CASSDPKVLNTEAFF. Based on the CDR3 plus reference TRBV7-2 and TRBJ1-1, the full variable domain is GAGVSQSPSNKVTEKGKDVELRCDPISGHTALYWYRQSLGQGLEFLIYFQGNSAPDKSGLPSDRFSAERTGGSVSTLTIQRTQQEDSAVYLCASSDPKVLNTEAFFGQGTRLTVV.

This clone was recorded only once. The rearrangement joins TRBV27 to TRBJ1-2, with D possibly matching TRBD1 (5 bases). The CDR3 has 16 residues. Trimming cost V 6 bases and J 3 bases, with 20 bases left between them. Germline V gene lookup returns CDR1 MNHEY and CDR2 SMNVEV (reference sequence). The CDR3 loop is CASSEGGTPIDYGYTF. The CDR3 region has the DNA TGTGCCAGCAGCGAAGGCGGGACCCCGATAGACTATGGCTACACCTTC.